A single sample gave rise to the 18 T cell receptor beta chains below, sequenced in a study of radiotherapy plus CTLA-4 blockade in lung cancer. Libraries were prepared by immunoSEQ multiplex PCR; TCRdb keeps only in-frame clonotypes and omits some of them. The table includes some 46,000 clones, approximately 80% detected once. Sequencing was performed on peripheral blood, taken from a patient treated with radiotherapy plus ipilimumab. The receptors were gathered from a human donor with non-small cell lung cancer whose response to radiotherapy plus ipilimumab could not be evaluated.

V gene TRBV7-3 combines with J gene TRBJ2-7, with D hard to call. Germline V gene sequence: CDR1 SGHTA, CDR2 FQGTGA. The CDR3 length is 12 residues. V was clipped by 5 bases and J by 4 bases, with 9 bases between them. CDR3 loop: CASSPNNYEQYF. The CDR3 nucleotides are TGTGCCAGCAGCCCCAACAATTACGAGCAGTACTTC.

V is TRBV18 and J is TRBJ2-2; possible D gene TRBD1, 5 bases. The CDR3 spans 16 residues. Trimming took off 1 base at V and 0 bases at J, with 9 bases between the two ends. Germline V gene lookup returns CDR1 KGHSH and CDR2 LQKENI. The CDR3 sequence: CASSPLSRANTGELFF. The DNA of the CDR3 is TGTGCCAGCTCACCACTTAGCAGGGCGAACACCGGGGAGCTGTTTTTT.

The table lists this clone with a few counts. The chain recombines TRBV4-1 with TRBJ2-3, with D maybe TRBD2 (6 bases). Deletions cut 0 bases from V and 9 bases from J, with 19 bases between. This CDR3 is 16 amino acids long. From germline, CDR1 is MGHRA and CDR2 YSYEKL. CDR3 sequence: CASSQDTSLRGGTQYF. As DNA, the CDR3 is TGCGCCAGCAGCCAAGATACTAGCTTGAGAGGAGGCACGCAGTATTTT.

The J gene is TRBJ2-3, the V gene TRBV6-5, with D possibly TRBD2 on 6 matching bases. Germline CDR1 is MNHEY and CDR2 is SVGAGI. The CDR3 sequence is 14 residues long. Trimming took off 6 bases at V and 2 bases at J, with 12 bases between the two ends. CDR3 region: CASSRAGNTDTQYF. As DNA, the CDR3 is TGTGCCAGCAGCCGGGCGGGGAACACAGATACGCAGTATTTT.

This sequence joins TRBV5-4 and TRBJ2-6; no reliable D call. Germline CDR1 SGHNT, CDR2 YYREEE (reference sequence). Trimming cost V 5 bases and J 4 bases, with 10 bases left between them. CDR3 length: 14 residues. For the CDR3, the DNA is TGTGCCAGCAGGTCCCCCTCGGGGGCCAACGTCCTGACTTTC. Its protein is CASRSPSGANVLTF.

The V call is TRBV18, the J call TRBJ1-2; D is undetermined. Germline-derived CDR1 and CDR2 are KGHSH and LQKENI. V was trimmed by 2 bases and J by 2 bases, leaving 12 bases between them. CDR3 size: 15 residues. The CDR3 DNA reads as TGTGCCAGCTCACCAGGGTCGAACAGCAACTATGGCTACACCTTC. This translates into CASSPGSNSNYGYTF.

This chain uses TRBV11-2 with TRBJ2-7; TRBD2 aligns across 10 bases. This CDR3 region has 16 residues. The V segment lost 0 bases and the J segment 3 bases; nucleotides outside the gene matches: 5. The germline CDR1 and CDR2 sequences are SGHAT and FQNNGV. CDR3 region: CASSLDQTSGYYEQYF. The CDR3, as DNA: TGTGCCAGCAGCTTAGATCAGACTAGCGGGTACTACGAGCAGTACTTC.

In its sample, this clone was seen once. This chain uses TRBV7-3 with TRBJ2-3, with 10 bases matching TRBD2. Germline CDR1 SGHTA, CDR2 FQGTGA. This CDR3 has 14 amino acids. V lost 1 base, J lost 15 bases, and 10 bases stayed unmatched. The CDR3 coding sequence is TGTGCCAGCAGCTTAAGGGACAGCGGGGGGGGGCAATATTTT. This codes for CASSLRDSGGGQYF.

This clone has a handful of counts. The germline gene is not matched at one end of the junction; a read error may be the cause. This chain links TRBV19 with TRBJ2-7; 8 nucleotides match TRBD1. From germline, CDR1 is LNHDA and CDR2 SQIVND (reference sequence). CDR3 length: 15 residues. CDR3 coding DNA: TGTGCCAGTAGTCCCGGGACAGGTCACTCCTACGGGCAGTACTTC. This encodes CASSPGTGHSYGQYF.

This rearrangement joins TRBV7-2 to TRBJ1-6, with 10 bases aligning to TRBD1. The CDR3 length is 16 residues. The germline CDR1 and CDR2 sequences are SGHTA and FQGNSA. Trimming at V came to 4 bases and at J to 4 bases, leaving 4 bases not matched to a gene. This CDR3 reads CASSSTGGNYNSPLHF. As DNA, the CDR3 is TGTGCCAGCAGCTCGACAGGGGGCAATTATAATTCACCCCTCCACTTT.

The V and J genes are TRBV5-1 and TRBJ2-5, with a weak D call TRBD1 (5 bases). Trimming cost V 0 bases and J 9 bases, with 9 bases left between them. This CDR3 is 12 amino acids long. Germline CDR1 SGHRS, CDR2 YFSETQ. The CDR3 here is CASSLETAAQYF. The CDR3 DNA is TGCGCCAGCAGCTTGGAGACAGCCGCCCAGTACTTC.

The chain employs TRBV19 and TRBJ1-5; D might be TRBD1 (5 bases). Trimming stripped 4 bases from V and 4 bases from J, with 11 bases between. CDR1 is LNHDA, CDR2 SQIVND, per germline (reference sequence). The CDR3 is made up of 14 amino acids. In DNA, the CDR3 is TGTGCCAGTAGTAGCAGGGTAGGTAATCAGCCCCAGCATTTT. Residues: CASSSRVGNQPQHF.

The chain joins TRBV28 to TRBJ2-1; 9 positions agree with TRBD2. The J segment lost 0 bases and the V segment lost 8 bases, leaving 2 bases of the junction unmatched. CDR3 size: 14 residues. CDR1 is MDHEN, CDR2 SYDVKM, per germline. The CDR3 loop is CASLAGDSYNEQFF. DNA of the CDR3: TGTGCCAGCTTAGCGGGGGACTCCTACAATGAGCAGTTCTTC. Based on the CDR3 plus reference TRBV28 and TRBJ2-1, the full variable domain is DVKVTQSSRYLVKRTGEKVFLECVQDMDHENMFWYRQDPGLGLRLIYFSYDVKMKEKGDIPEGYSVSREKKERFSLILESASTNQTSMYLCASLAGDSYNEQFFGPGTRLTVL.

This sequence joins TRBV6-6 and TRBJ2-3; perhaps TRBD2 as D (6 bases). Per germline, CDR1 MNHNY and CDR2 SVGAGI (reference sequence). The V and J ends lost 6 bases and 4 bases respectively, with 17 bases between them. The CDR3 is 15 residues long. CDR3 loop: CASSLEGGIPDTQYF. CDR3 nucleotide sequence: TGTGCCAGCAGCTTAGAAGGAGGGATACCAGATACGCAGTATTTT.

The V and J genes are TRBV28 and TRBJ2-7; D is uncertain. The CDR3 runs to 14 residues. The germline V gene encodes CDR1 MDHEN and CDR2 SYDVKM. The V end lost 7 bases, the J end lost 0 bases, and 13 bases lay between the germline ends. The CDR3 reads CASIPRFSSYEQYF. The CDR3 DNA is TGTGCCAGCATCCCACGGTTTAGCTCCTACGAGCAGTACTTC.

This chain links TRBV5-1 with TRBJ2-5; 11 nucleotides agree with TRBD2. CDR1 and CDR2 (germline): SGHRS, YFSETQ. The CDR3 consists of 14 residues. The junction had 3 bases not matched to a gene; V was cut back by 4 bases and J by 4 bases. DNA for the CDR3: TGCGCCAGCAGCCCCGGGACTAGCGGAGAGACCCAGTACTTC. It is translated as CASSPGTSGETQYF. The whole variable domain, remainder taken from reference TRBV5-1 and TRBJ2-5, is KAGVTQTPRYLIKTRGQQVTLSCSPISGHRSVSWYQQTPGQGLQFLFEYFSETQRNKGNFPGRFSGRQFSNSRSEMNVSTLELGDSALYLCASSPGTSGETQYFGPGTRLLVL.

The V and J genes are TRBV29-1 and TRBJ2-3; 8 positions agree with TRBD1. Per germline, CDR1 SQVTM and CDR2 ANQGSEA. This CDR3 contains 12 residues. The V gene end was trimmed by 7 bases and the J gene end by 1 base; junction bases not matched to a gene: 1. The CDR3 nucleotides read TGCAGCGGGGGACAGGGCACAGATACGCAGTATTTT. Its translation is CSGGQGTDTQYF.

The V call is TRBV29-1, the J call TRBJ2-5; possible D gene TRBD2, 5 bases. Germline V gene sequence: CDR1 SQVTM, CDR2 ANQGSEA. Trimming removed 7 bases at V and 2 bases at J, with 11 bases between. This CDR3 has 12 residues. DNA of the CDR3: TGCAGCGCCTTCCGGGATCAAGAGACCCAGTACTTC. This encodes CSAFRDQETQYF.